The present T cell receptor (beta chain) was sequenced within a study of cytomegalovirus exposure and HLA in healthy donors. CDR1 and CDR2 from the germline V gene are LNHDA and SQIVND (reference sequence). Germline trimming cut 5 bases from V and 0 bases from J; bases unmatched to any gene: 16. This CDR3 is built from 19 residues. General study points: Three CMV-associated chains proved CMV antigen-specific in vitro. A later analysis found that most CMV-associated TCR beta chains appeared HLA-restricted. CMV serostatus was the only recorded immune exposure for donors.

In the PCR, 60 Vbeta and 13 Jbeta primers were used. Sequencing used immunoSEQ multiplex PCR; TCRdb keeps in-frame clones, though not all of them. The sample table includes approximately 50,000 clones. As regards this clone: The antigen is unknown.

Nominally healthy donors were sampled, though unrecorded immune exposures were likely. The source is a man aged 18 to 29 in good health and CMV-seropositive. V gene TRBV19 combines with J gene TRBJ1-2; 9 positions match TRBD1. The sample comprised PBMCs. CDR3 in amino acids: CASSARIRDRAPANYGYTF. The CDR3 DNA sequence: TGTGCCAGTAGTGCCCGTATCCGGGACAGGGCTCCTGCTAACTATGGCTACACCTTC.